This T cell receptor (beta chain) appears in the sequencing data of a study of response to subunit inactivated influenza vaccine (dated 2018 in TCRdb). General notes on the study: Deep quantitative T cell receptor repertoire profiling was used in the study to track responses to a trivalent subunit inactivated influenza vaccine.

CDR1 LGHNA and CDR2 YSLEER were looked up in the germline V gene. Including cysteine and phenylalanine, the CDR3 has 15 amino acids. Left in the record is the CDR3 DNA by itself, 45 bases read in frame from the first base. V loses 3 bases at its end and J loses 6 bases; junction bases beyond the gene matches: 7. The full study reports these points: According to the authors, only a limited number of new T cells may be recruited by each seasonal influenza vaccination.

Library preparation used RT-PCR. Sequencing relied on an Illumina HiSeq 2500. TCRdb ran its own pipeline on the public reads, namely fastp trimming at Q25 and MiXCR clone calling, and kept in-frame beta chains. Entries that share a CDR3 protein sequence are merged under the most common genes and DNA. This sample holds hundreds of thousands of distinct CDR3 sequences; about 10% were observed only once. Clones ranked in the top ten supply approximately 11% of the sample. This clonotype was counted only a few times. The antigen this receptor binds is unknown. Base qualities are not recorded, but no much larger clone differs from it by a single base. The same sample was also used in a study of T cells expressing NK-cell markers. The second source states: 5'RACE template switching, by which a universal primer site and unique molecular identifiers were added, was used to make TCR beta cDNA libraries. Under 10 donors provided sorted CD3+CD56+NKG2C+, CD3+CD56+NKG2C- and CD3+CD56-NKG2C+ T-cell subsets, whose TCR beta-chain repertoires were profiled. Seven of the eight sequenced donors were HCMV-seropositive and one was HCMV-seronegative. In several experiments an anti-gammadeltaTCR antibody was added to restrict sorting to alphabetaTCR-expressing T cells. In six donors, the dominant CD3+CD56+NKG2C+ clonotypes ranked among the top 10 CD8+ clonotypes, making up about 1.0-8% of CD8+ T cells. Those dominant clonotypes were again the most abundant among CD3+CD56-NKG2C+ cells in a handful of donors, at about 25-60.1%. Whether the expanded NKG2C-expressing T cell clones were specific for HCMV antigens remained unclear. The eight sequenced donors were randomly selected healthy volunteers, three men and five women. To determine HCMV serostatus, a commercial ELISA kit was used to detect HCMV-specific IgG in serum. Peripheral blood mononuclear cells were isolated from blood by Ficoll density gradient centrifugation. For six donors, bulk peripheral blood T-cell repertoires were also sequenced from unsorted PBMC. cDNA synthesis was primed from the TCR beta constant segment and was followed by two successive PCR amplification steps. Libraries were sequenced as 2 x 150 bp reads on Illumina HiSeq 2000/2500, MiSeq or NextSeq. MIGEC was used to demultiplex reads and group the reads by UMI, and MiTCR was used to assemble and quantify clonotypes. Only TCR cDNA sequences supported by at least two reads were kept to exclude erroneous sequences. The tcR package was used for downstream repertoire analysis, and clonotypes were matched between fractions using CDR3 nucleotide sequence together with V segment. VDJmatch was used to annotate antigen specificity against VDJdb, with one amino acid substitution allowed in CDR3.

The rearranged segments are TRBV4-3 and TRBJ2-1, and 8 junctional nucleotides match TRBD1. The sample in question was PBMCs from blood, obtained on the day of vaccination. This receptor was identified in a man aged 45 to 65 who received an inactivated influenza vaccine. Donor details come from another sample of the same person, matched by shared clones. CDR3 sequence: CASSQSPGTGNEQFF. The DNA sequence is TGCGCCAGCAGCCAGTCCCCTGGGACAGGCAATGAGCAGTTCTTC.